This T cell receptor beta chain emerged from a study of regulatory T cells in long-lasting Graves disease (dated by TCRdb to about 2021). Background on the whole study: Patients with newly diagnosed Graves' disease had been on antithyroid drugs for under 3 months. Persistent Graves' disease patients were compared with newly diagnosed Graves' disease patients by peripheral blood TCR sequencing and RNA sequencing. The study was conducted in China and was registered as a clinical trial. TCR sequencing covered approximately 13 persistent and 20 newly diagnosed Graves' disease patients, 33 samples in total.

The library was generated by multiplex PCR. The reads were generated on an Illumina HiSeq 4000. iRepertoire HTBI primers and Arm-PCR amplification of CDR3 regions were used to construct TCR beta libraries. Gel purification was performed on PCR products prior to sequencing. Regarding the original processing steps: Across samples, 60 to 80 TRBV and roughly 15 TRBJ segments were identified and used for gene usage analysis of CDR3 amino acid clonotypes. Filtered high-quality paired reads were merged into contigs using COPE and FqMerger. BLAST was used to align contigs to IMGT TRBV, TRBD and TRBJ reference genes, and CDR3 was defined according to IMGT. Highly expanded clones were defined as clonotypes with a frequency above 0.1%. Shannon entropy was used to measure repertoire diversity, and the Gini coefficient was used to measure V-J evenness. Clonotypes shared by more than one individual were considered public. Through fastp at Q25 and MiXCR, TCRdb rebuilt clones from the public reads, retaining in-frame beta chains. Rows are combined by CDR3 protein, so each entry shows the most common genes and DNA. For this entry, the V and J calls and clone size follow TCRdb and not the study's own pipeline. The sample includes 500,000 to 700,000 distinct CDR3 sequences, with less than 20% observed a single time. The top ten hold 15% to 20% of the sample.

This specimen's time point label, per the study, means: newly diagnosed GD, antithyroid drugs for less than 3 months. For both TCR sequencing and RNA sequencing, RNA was extracted from PBMCs using TRIzol. Graves' disease was diagnosed according to American Thyroid Association guidelines. Patients were recruited from an endocrinology department in Xi'an, China. From each patient, approximately 9.9 milliliters of peripheral blood was collected into an EDTA anticoagulant tube. PBMCs were isolated by Ficoll Paque Plus density gradient separation without further T cell sorting. RNA quality was checked with an Agilent 2100 Bioanalyzer and agarose gel, and concentration with a NanoDrop 2000. Taken from cysteine to phenylalanine, the CDR3 has 18 residues. Only the CDR3 DNA stays, 54 bases, in frame from base 1. The germline V and J ends show losses of 2 bases and 3 bases respectively, and no gene match explains 14 bases of the junction. Looking up the germline V gene yields CDR1 SGHDT and CDR2 YYEEEE.

Concerning this clonotype itself: The antigen it binds to is not known. Base qualities are not at hand, and no much larger clone is one base apart.

Broad study findings and their caveats: The authors acknowledged the small sample size as a limitation that may reduce accuracy. Compared with newly diagnosed patients, persistent Graves' disease patients had lower TCR Shannon entropy and fewer highly expanded clones, which suggests clonal expansion. More public clonotypes were shared among persistent patients (around 3,000) than among newly diagnosed patients (roughly 1,000). Only the TCR beta chain was sequenced and analyzed. TRBV28, TRBJ1-2 and TRBJ2-5 were preferentially used in persistent disease, while TRBV20-1 and TRBJ2-1 were favored in newly diagnosed disease. Only peripheral blood was studied, because thyroid tissue, the primary lesion, was inaccessible.

The sample was also linked to a second study, of T cells in Graves' hyperthyroidism and ophthalmopathy. That second report states: Stable Graves' hyperthyroidism was defined as the absence of progression to ophthalmopathy over 18 months of follow-up. The hyperthyroidism patients were between 18 and 65 years old and newly diagnosed, with a disease duration of less than 2 months. The study excluded patients with uncontrolled infections, other autoimmune diseases, pregnancy or lactation. Diagnoses relied on clinical symptoms, serum thyroxine and TRAb, thyroid ultrasound and orbital computed tomography. A first-round RT-PCR of the TCR CDR3 used the HTBI primer set with the Qiagen OneStep RT-PCR kit. Most expanded thyroid clonotypes (frequency above 0.001) were also detected in blood, a finding suggesting that blood repertoires may reflect thyroid immune responses. A model built on a 13 V-J signature distinguished ophthalmopathy from stable hyperthyroidism, reaching approximately 89% sensitivity and around 82% specificity in cross-validation and 80%/75% in testing. In validation, the model predicted progression to ophthalmopathy with 60% to 71% sensitivity and less than 80% specificity, a median of around six months before onset. A discovery cohort of about a hundred patients, roughly 43 with Graves' ophthalmopathy and 57 with stable Graves' hyperthyroidism, was used to find distinguishing TCR V-J signatures. Whether ophthalmopathy could be predicted prospectively was tested in an independent validation cohort made up of roughly 19 hyperthyroidism patients plus 17 patients who later progressed to ophthalmopathy. The roughly 91 discovery patients were randomly split 7:3 into training and test sets. In roughly six Graves' hyperthyroidism patients, the study also compared T-cell repertoires from thyroid tissue with T-cell repertoires from blood. Following sampling, methimazole starting at 30 mg daily was given to hyperthyroidism patients, and high-dose intravenous methylprednisolone was given to ophthalmopathy patients. Libraries were constructed in a second round of multiplex PCR, after which size selection and purification were performed. The libraries were sequenced on an Illumina HiSeq2000 using paired-end 100 bp reads. SOAPnuke was used to process the raw data, removing reads that contained adapters or uncalled bases, had a mean Phred below 15, or lacked an exact match to the constant primer or identifier. High-quality paired reads were merged with COPE v1.2.5, and unique nucleotide sequences were defined as clonotypes. MiTCR v1.1 was used to align the clonotypes against IMGT TRBV, TRBD and TRBJ reference segments. The analysis was restricted to V-J combinations with a frequency above 0.0001, which together covered 99% to 99.2% of the repertoires. The TCS score was defined as F50 (clonal expansion) divided by E x V (chaos), with BLOSUM62-based TCRdist calculated between CDR3 peptides within each V-J. Welch's t-statistics and random forest reduced fewer than 600 V-J features to 13, which were used in a naive Bayes classifier (R e1071). No statistical method was used to set the sample size in advance, and investigators knew the group allocation. TCR Vbeta CDR3 sequencing of some 140 peripheral blood samples (roughly 41 ophthalmopathy, 75 to 80 hyperthyroidism and roughly 17 progressor patients) is reported in the paper.

Recombination linked TRBV5-6 to TRBJ2-5; 9 bases in the junction line up with TRBD2. This TCR derives from a woman in her thirties with Graves disease. Donor details come from another sample of the same person, matched by shared clones. The source was peripheral blood mononuclear cells (PBMCs), collected at new diagnosis, from a patient treated with antithyroid drugs. The base sequence is TGTGCCAGCAGCTTCGAACTAGCGGGCCCTACCCGGAAAGAGACCCAGTACTTC. Its amino acids are CASSFELAGPTRKETQYF.